Described below is a single T cell receptor (beta chain) sequence and its context. Cohorts were determined from participant-reported clinical history. Recovered Cohort 3 donors showed two negative PCRs, clearance, or symptom resolution. Sequencing was performed with immunoSEQ multiplex PCR; in TCRdb, only in-frame clones are kept and a portion is missing. This table holds some 290,000 clones, over 85% found once. The sample originates from a study of blood T cell repertoires in COVID-19. Study context: Sources were T cells, B-cell-depleted T cells, or PBMCs; the material itself was cDNA or gDNA.

V lost 4 bases and J 7 bases, leaving 8 bases between the germline ends. The CDR3 loop spans 12 amino acids. CDR1 and CDR2 (germline): SGHVS, FQNEAQ. The chain carries TRBV7-8 and TRBJ2-1; D gene ambiguous. The sequencing sample was made of PBMCs or T cells enriched from blood (not recorded which). The TCR was taken from a woman aged 25 to 39 who had recovered from COVID-19. Here the CDR3 reads CASSSTRNEQFF. The CDR3 nucleotides read TGTGCCAGCAGCTCGACGCGGAATGAGCAGTTCTTC.